These T cell receptor beta chains were read from a single sample in a study of beta chain features in type 1 diabetes. Only in-frame clones appear in the TCRdb table, and some are missing; sequencing was by immunoSEQ multiplex PCR. The repertoire includes about 280,000 clones, approximately 15% of them detected once, and less than 0.02% sits in the top ten. Input material: naive CD4+ T cells from blood. The receptors stem from a man aged 18 to 35 with type 1 diabetes. CDR3s include the opening cysteine and the closing phenylalanine or tryptophan. The order of the fields is V gene, D gene, clone size, J gene, CDR3 DNA, CDR3 protein. The D gene is left open where the match is weak. Only part of the rows carry a size: once, few, many, or a class if the clone is expanded.

V gene: TRBV29-1
D gene: TRBD1
clone size: few
J gene: TRBJ1-4
CDR3 DNA: TGCAGCGTTGCTGGGGACAGTAATGAAAAACTGTTTTTT
CDR3 protein: CSVAGDSNEKLFF

V gene: TRBV27
D gene: NA
clone size: few
J gene: TRBJ1-5
CDR3 DNA: TGTGCCAGCAGTTGGTCAGGGGTCGGCAATCAGCCCCAGCATTTT
CDR3 protein: CASSWSGVGNQPQHF

V gene: TRBV28
D gene: NA
clone size: NA
J gene: TRBJ1-5
CDR3 DNA: TGTGCCAGCGGGGCGGGGGATCAGCCCCAGCATTTT
CDR3 protein: CASGAGDQPQHF

V gene: TRBV15
D gene: NA
clone size: few
J gene: TRBJ2-7
CDR3 DNA: TGTGCCACCAGCACACAGGGTTCCTACGAGCAGTACTTC
CDR3 protein: CATSTQGSYEQYF

V gene: TRBV4-1
D gene: TRBD2
clone size: NA
J gene: TRBJ2-7
CDR3 DNA: TGCGCCAGCAGCCAAGATCCCATGGGCCAGCGGGAGTTCTACGAGCAGTACTTC
CDR3 protein: CASSQDPMGQREFYEQYF

V gene: TRBV7-9
D gene: NA
clone size: NA
J gene: TRBJ1-1
CDR3 DNA: TGTGCCAGCAGCTTATTAACTGAAGCTTTCTTT
CDR3 protein: CASSLLTEAFF

V gene: TRBV4-1
D gene: NA
clone size: few
J gene: TRBJ2-1
CDR3 DNA: TGCGCCAGCAGCCCCGTCGAAGCGAGCTACAATGAGCAGTTCTTC
CDR3 protein: CASSPVEASYNEQFF

V gene: TRBV15
D gene: TRBD1
clone size: few
J gene: TRBJ1-2
CDR3 DNA: TGTGCCACCAGCAGAGTAACAGGGGGCGCTAAGGGCTACACCTTC
CDR3 protein: CATSRVTGGAKGYTF

V gene: TRBV5-1
D gene: TRBD1
clone size: NA
J gene: TRBJ2-7
CDR3 DNA: TGCGCCAGCAGCGCGGGACAGGGGAGGGACGGCGAGCAGTACTTC
CDR3 protein: CASSAGQGRDGEQYF

V gene: TRBV15
D gene: NA
clone size: NA
J gene: TRBJ2-3
CDR3 DNA: TGTGCCACCAGAGCTGATAGAAGCGCGCAGTATTTT
CDR3 protein: CATRADRSAQYF

V gene: TRBV4-2
D gene: TRBD1
clone size: NA
J gene: TRBJ1-3
CDR3 DNA: TGTACCAGCAGCCGGGGACAGGGTGGAAACACCATATATTTT
CDR3 protein: CTSSRGQGGNTIYF

V gene: TRBV30
D gene: NA
clone size: NA
J gene: TRBJ1-5
CDR3 DNA: TGTGCCTGGAGTGTAACGGGGAATCAGCCCCAGCATTTT
CDR3 protein: CAWSVTGNQPQHF

V gene: TRBV5-1
D gene: TRBD1
clone size: NA
J gene: TRBJ1-1
CDR3 DNA: TGCGCCAGCAGCCTGACAGGGGACACTGAAGCTTTCTTT
CDR3 protein: CASSLTGDTEAFF

V gene: TRBV30
D gene: NA
clone size: few
J gene: TRBJ2-3
CDR3 DNA: TGTGCCTGGAGTGGACTGCCCACAGATACGCAGTATTTT
CDR3 protein: CAWSGLPTDTQYF

V gene: TRBV5-5
D gene: TRBD1
clone size: NA
J gene: TRBJ1-6
CDR3 DNA: TGTGCCAGCAGCCCGCTAACAGGGGCAGTTAATTCACCCCTCCACTTT
CDR3 protein: CASSPLTGAVNSPLHF

V gene: TRBV7-2
D gene: NA
clone size: NA
J gene: TRBJ1-1
CDR3 DNA: TGTGCCAGCAGCTTTAACCGGAGGACTGAAGCTTTCTTT
CDR3 protein: CASSFNRRTEAFF

V gene: TRBV5-1
D gene: TRBD1
clone size: few
J gene: TRBJ1-2
CDR3 DNA: TGCGCCAGCAGCTGGCCGGGACAGACCTATGGCTACACCTTC
CDR3 protein: CASSWPGQTYGYTF

V gene: TRBV7-9
D gene: TRBD1
clone size: few
J gene: TRBJ2-2
CDR3 DNA: TGTGCCAGCAGCTCCCGGACAGGGCGCACCGGGGAGCTGTTTTTT
CDR3 protein: CASSSRTGRTGELFF

V gene: TRBV11-2
D gene: TRBD2
clone size: NA
J gene: TRBJ2-3
CDR3 DNA: TGTGCCAGCAGCCCTACGGGGGGAGTTGAGCTGGGTACGCAGTATTTT
CDR3 protein: CASSPTGGVELGTQYF

V gene: TRBV4-3
D gene: NA
clone size: few
J gene: TRBJ1-5
CDR3 DNA: TGCGCCAGCAGCCAAGATAACACAGCAAAGCAGCCCCAGCATTTT
CDR3 protein: CASSQDNTAKQPQHF

V gene: TRBV5-1
D gene: NA
clone size: NA
J gene: TRBJ2-7
CDR3 DNA: TGCGCCAGCAGGCCGGGACACTTATACGAGCAGTACTTC
CDR3 protein: CASRPGHLYEQYF

V gene: TRBV23-1
D gene: TRBD1
clone size: NA
J gene: TRBJ1-2
CDR3 DNA: TGCGCCAGCAGTCTAACAATGACAGGGAACTATGGCTACACCTTC
CDR3 protein: CASSLTMTGNYGYTF

V gene: TRBV15
D gene: NA
clone size: NA
J gene: TRBJ1-1
CDR3 DNA: TGTGCCACCAGCAGAGGTCGGGACACTGAAGCTTTCTTT
CDR3 protein: CATSRGRDTEAFF

V gene: TRBV2
D gene: NA
clone size: NA
J gene: TRBJ2-5
CDR3 DNA: TGTGCCAGCAGTGCGCGGGTCCAAGAGACCCAGTACTTC
CDR3 protein: CASSARVQETQYF

V gene: TRBV2
D gene: TRBD1
clone size: NA
J gene: TRBJ2-7
CDR3 DNA: TGTGCCAGCAGGGACAGGGCCTACGAGCAGTACTTC
CDR3 protein: CASRDRAYEQYF

V gene: TRBV7-2
D gene: NA
clone size: few
J gene: TRBJ1-1
CDR3 DNA: TGTGCCAGCAGCTCCCGGGGAGGGTCAAGGGGCACTGAAGCTTTCTTT
CDR3 protein: CASSSRGGSRGTEAFF

V gene: TRBV9
D gene: TRBD2
clone size: NA
J gene: TRBJ2-5
CDR3 DNA: TGTGCCAGCAGCGTGACTAGCGGGCAAGAGACCCAGTACTTC
CDR3 protein: CASSVTSGQETQYF

V gene: TRBV5-1
D gene: TRBD2
clone size: NA
J gene: TRBJ2-7
CDR3 DNA: TGCGCCAGCAGCTGGGGGACTAGCGGGGGTCTATCCTACGAGCAGTACTTC
CDR3 protein: CASSWGTSGGLSYEQYF

V gene: TRBV23-1
D gene: NA
clone size: NA
J gene: TRBJ2-3
CDR3 DNA: TGCGCCAGCAGTCATCCTGAGTTGGGACTTAACACAGATACGCAGTATTTT
CDR3 protein: CASSHPELGLNTDTQYF

V gene: TRBV19
D gene: NA
clone size: NA
J gene: TRBJ2-1
CDR3 DNA: TGTGCCAGTAGTGAGACTCTCTACAATGAGCAGTTCTTC
CDR3 protein: CASSETLYNEQFF

V gene: TRBV10-1
D gene: TRBD2
clone size: few
J gene: TRBJ2-5
CDR3 DNA: TGCGCCAGTTCGGGACTAGCGGGGGGGCCCCAGTACTTC
CDR3 protein: CASSGLAGGPQYF

V gene: TRBV9
D gene: NA
clone size: NA
J gene: TRBJ1-2
CDR3 DNA: TGTGCCAGCAGCGTAGACAGCCCCAACTATGGCTACACCTTC
CDR3 protein: CASSVDSPNYGYTF

V gene: TRBV18
D gene: TRBD2
clone size: NA
J gene: TRBJ2-5
CDR3 DNA: TGTGCCAGCTCACCGGCTGCCTTTTGGGAGGGAGAGACCCAGTACTTC
CDR3 protein: CASSPAAFWEGETQYF

V gene: TRBV28
D gene: TRBD2
clone size: few
J gene: TRBJ2-7
CDR3 DNA: TGTGCCAGCACCCGAGCGGGGCTCACCTACGAGCAGTACTTC
CDR3 protein: CASTRAGLTYEQYF

V gene: TRBV18
D gene: TRBD2
clone size: NA
J gene: TRBJ2-7
CDR3 DNA: TGTGCCAGCTCGCACCGGGAGGGCAGCTCCTACGAGCAGTACTTC
CDR3 protein: CASSHREGSSYEQYF

V gene: TRBV5-4
D gene: TRBD1
clone size: NA
J gene: TRBJ2-1
CDR3 DNA: TGTGCCAGCAGCTTGTCCAGGGGGCGCAATGAGCAGTTCTTC
CDR3 protein: CASSLSRGRNEQFF

V gene: TRBV6-6
D gene: NA
clone size: few
J gene: TRBJ2-3
CDR3 DNA: TGTGCCAGCACTACAACAGCAGACACAGATACGCAGTATTTT
CDR3 protein: CASTTTADTDTQYF

V gene: TRBV4-3
D gene: TRBD2
clone size: few
J gene: TRBJ2-2
CDR3 DNA: TGCGCCAGCACCCGTTTCCCGGACAGCGGGGGGTCCGAGCTGTTTTTT
CDR3 protein: CASTRFPDSGGSELFF

V gene: TRBV7-9
D gene: TRBD1
clone size: NA
J gene: TRBJ1-4
CDR3 DNA: TGTGCCAGCAGGGCGAGACAGGGGTCAGGTGAAAAACTGTTTTTT
CDR3 protein: CASRARQGSGEKLFF

V gene: TRBV5-6
D gene: NA
clone size: NA
J gene: TRBJ2-2
CDR3 DNA: TGTGCCAGCAGCTGGGGGGGGCCACCCCACACCGGGGAGCTGTTTTTT
CDR3 protein: CASSWGGPPHTGELFF

V gene: TRBV19
D gene: NA
clone size: few
J gene: TRBJ1-5
CDR3 DNA: TGTGCCAGTAGTCTCAATAGACCGAGGGCAGGCAATCAGCCCCAGCATTTT
CDR3 protein: CASSLNRPRAGNQPQHF

V gene: TRBV4-3
D gene: NA
clone size: NA
J gene: TRBJ1-5
CDR3 DNA: TGCGCCAGCAGCCAGAGAAGCAATCAGCCCCAGCATTTT
CDR3 protein: CASSQRSNQPQHF